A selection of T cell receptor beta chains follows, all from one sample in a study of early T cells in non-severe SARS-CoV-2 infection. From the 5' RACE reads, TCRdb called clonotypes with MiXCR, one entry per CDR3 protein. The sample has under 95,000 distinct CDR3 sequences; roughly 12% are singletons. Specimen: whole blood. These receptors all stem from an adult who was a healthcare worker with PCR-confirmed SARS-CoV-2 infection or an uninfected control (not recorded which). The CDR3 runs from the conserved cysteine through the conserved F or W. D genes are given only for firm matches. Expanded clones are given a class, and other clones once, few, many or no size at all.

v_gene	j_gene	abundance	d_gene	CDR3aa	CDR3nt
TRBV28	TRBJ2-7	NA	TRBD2	CASTLAVGLAYEQYF	TGTGCCAGCACCCTCGCCGTCGGACTAGCCTACGAGCAGTACTTC
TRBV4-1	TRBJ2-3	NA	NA	CASSQDPPGEQDTQYF	TGCGCCAGCAGCCAAGATCCCCCGGGAGAGCAAGATACGCAGTATTTT
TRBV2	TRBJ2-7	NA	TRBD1	CASSAGTGSGYEQYF	TGTGCCAGCAGTGCCGGGACAGGGTCCGGCTACGAGCAGTACTTC
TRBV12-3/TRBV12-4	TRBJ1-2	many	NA	CASSFQGLNYGYTF	TGTGCCAGCAGTTTCCAGGGGCTCAACTATGGCTACACCTTC
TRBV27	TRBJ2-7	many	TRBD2	CASSFGLAGSYEQYF	TGTGCCAGCAGTTTTGGCCTAGCGGGGTCCTACGAGCAGTACTTC
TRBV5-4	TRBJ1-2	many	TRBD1	CASSRGTGGDGYTF	TGTGCCAGCAGCAGAGGGACAGGGGGCGATGGCTACACCTTC
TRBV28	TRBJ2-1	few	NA	CASSLSAIQQFF	TGTGCCAGCAGTTTATCGGCCATTCAGCAGTTCTTC
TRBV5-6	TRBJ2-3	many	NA	CASSLDSPVDTQYF	TGTGCCAGCAGCCTAGACAGCCCGGTGGATACGCAGTATTTT
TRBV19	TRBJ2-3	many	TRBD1	CASSRTGRASTDTQYF	TGTGCCAGTAGTCGGACAGGGCGTGCTAGCACAGATACGCAGTATTTT
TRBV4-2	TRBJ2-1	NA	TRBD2	CASSGRTSENNEQFF	TGTGCCAGCAGCGGGCGGACTAGCGAAAACAATGAGCAGTTCTTC
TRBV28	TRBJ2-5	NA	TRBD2	CASSLSGLAEETQYF	TGTGCCAGCAGTTTAAGCGGTCTAGCGGAAGAGACCCAGTACTTC
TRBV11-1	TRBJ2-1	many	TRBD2	CASSSLAGAHEQFF	TGTGCCAGCAGCTCCCTAGCGGGAGCCCATGAGCAGTTCTTC
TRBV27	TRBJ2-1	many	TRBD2	CASSYSLAVNNEQFF	TGTGCCAGCAGTTATTCACTAGCGGTAAACAATGAGCAGTTCTTC
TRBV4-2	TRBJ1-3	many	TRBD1	CASSLRDRGHTIYF	TGTGCCAGCAGCCTCCGGGACAGGGGCCACACCATATATTTT
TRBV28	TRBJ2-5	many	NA	CASSLRGSQETQYF	TGTGCCAGCAGTTTACGGGGGAGCCAAGAGACCCAGTACTTC
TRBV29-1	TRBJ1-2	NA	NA	CSVVGQDHGYTF	TGCAGCGTTGTGGGCCAGGACCACGGCTACACCTTC
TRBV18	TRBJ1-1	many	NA	CASSPPGDTEAFF	TGTGCCAGCTCACCTCCCGGGGACACTGAAGCTTTCTTT
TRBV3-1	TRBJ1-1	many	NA	CASSQDPGQNTEAFF	TGTGCCAGCAGCCAAGATCCCGGCCAAAACACTGAAGCTTTCTTT
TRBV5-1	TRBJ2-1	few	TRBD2	CASSLDSAGDYEQFF	TGCGCCAGCAGCTTGGATTCAGCGGGAGACTATGAGCAGTTCTTC
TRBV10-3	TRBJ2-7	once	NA	CAISEEGSYEQYF	TGTGCCATCAGTGAGGAGGGTTCCTACGAGCAGTACTTC
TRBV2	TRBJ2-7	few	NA	CASKGGISYEQYF	TGTGCCAGCAAAGGGGGTATCTCCTACGAGCAGTACTTC
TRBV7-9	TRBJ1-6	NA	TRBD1	CASSLRDRGNSPLHF	TGTGCCAGCAGCCTCCGGGACAGGGGAAATTCACCCCTCCACTTT
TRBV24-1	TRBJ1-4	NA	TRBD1	CATSDSGTGGEKLFF	TGTGCCACCAGTGATTCCGGGACAGGGGGTGAAAAACTGTTTTTT
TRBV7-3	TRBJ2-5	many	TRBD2	CASSLDGRETQYF	TGTGCCAGCAGCTTAGACGGGAGGGAGACCCAGTACTTC
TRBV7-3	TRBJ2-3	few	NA	CASSSTPADTQYF	TGTGCCAGCAGCTCTACCCCCGCGGATACGCAGTATTTT
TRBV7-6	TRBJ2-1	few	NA	CASTTNTGANEQFF	TGTGCCAGCACCACAAACACAGGAGCTAACGAGCAGTTCTTC
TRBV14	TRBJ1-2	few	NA	CASSQDGGARGYTF	TGTGCCAGCAGCCAAGATGGAGGGGCGCGGGGCTACACCTTC
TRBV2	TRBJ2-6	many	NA	CASSRVIGQAGANVLTF	TGTGCCAGCAGCCGCGTTATAGGCCAAGCGGGGGCCAACGTCCTGACTTTC
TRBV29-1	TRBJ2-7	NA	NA	CSVDDREGYEQYF	TGCAGCGTTGATGACAGGGAGGGCTACGAGCAGTACTTC
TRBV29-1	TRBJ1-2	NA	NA	CSVVGGYGYTF	TGCAGCGTTGTCGGAGGGTATGGCTACACCTTC
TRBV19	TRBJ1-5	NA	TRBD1	CASSRQGQREPQHF	TGTGCCAGTAGTAGACAGGGACAAAGGGAGCCCCAGCATTTT
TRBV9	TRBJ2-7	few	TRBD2	CASSPGASGAYEQYF	TGTGCCAGCAGCCCAGGGGCTAGCGGGGCCTACGAGCAGTACTTC
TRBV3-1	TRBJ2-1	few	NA	CASSPSRTPGREQFF	TGTGCCAGCAGCCCCTCCAGGACCCCCGGTCGGGAGCAGTTCTTC
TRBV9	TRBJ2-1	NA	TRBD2	CASASGLGSYNEQFF	TGTGCCAGCGCTAGCGGGCTCGGGTCCTACAATGAGCAGTTCTTC
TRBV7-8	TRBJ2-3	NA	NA	CASSYRALLGSPDTQYF	TGTGCCAGCAGCTATAGGGCCCTACTAGGATCTCCAGATACGCAGTATTTT
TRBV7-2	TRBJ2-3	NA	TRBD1	CASSSTGGETDTQYF	TGTGCCAGCAGTTCCACAGGGGGAGAGACAGATACGCAGTATTTT
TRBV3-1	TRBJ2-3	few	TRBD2	CASSQEPGLAGEGSDTQYF	TGTGCCAGCAGCCAAGAGCCGGGACTAGCGGGAGAGGGATCAGATACGCAGTATTTT
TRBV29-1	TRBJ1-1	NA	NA	CSVESLAEAFF	TGCAGCGTTGAGTCACTCGCTGAAGCTTTCTTT
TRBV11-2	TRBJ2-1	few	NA	CASSYLTGRNEQFF	TGTGCCAGCAGCTATTTAACTGGAAGAAATGAGCAGTTCTTC
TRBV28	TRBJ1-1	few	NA	CASSFLAGTEAFF	TGTGCCAGCAGTTTCCTTGCAGGGACTGAAGCTTTCTTT
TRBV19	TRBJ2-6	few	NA	CASSPLRGAGANVLTF	TGTGCCAGTAGTCCACTCCGAGGGGCTGGGGCCAACGTCCTGACTTTC
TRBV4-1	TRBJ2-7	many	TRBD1	CASSQDRTGPYEQYF	TGCGCCAGCAGCCAAGATAGGACAGGTCCCTACGAGCAGTACTTC
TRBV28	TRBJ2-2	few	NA	CAWGPTNTGELFF	TGTGCCTGGGGGCCGACGAACACCGGGGAGCTGTTTTTT
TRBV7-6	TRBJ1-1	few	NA	CASSLNLQGTEAFF	TGTGCCAGCAGCTTGAACCTGCAGGGCACTGAAGCTTTCTTT
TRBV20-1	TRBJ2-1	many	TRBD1	CSALDVSGQSSYNEQFF	TGCAGTGCCTTGGACGTTTCGGGACAGAGCTCCTACAATGAGCAGTTCTTC
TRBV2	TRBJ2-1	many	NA	CASRFGEVEEQFF	TGTGCCAGCAGGTTCGGGGAGGTGGAGGAGCAGTTCTTC
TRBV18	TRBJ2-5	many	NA	CASSPPGLETQYF	TGTGCCAGCTCACCACCTGGATTGGAGACCCAGTACTTC
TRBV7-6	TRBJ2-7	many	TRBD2	CASSSGLAAYEQYF	TGTGCCAGCAGCAGCGGACTAGCTGCCTACGAGCAGTACTTC
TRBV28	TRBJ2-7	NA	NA	CASSPVGGQISQTYEQYF	TGTGCCAGCAGCCCCGTGGGTGGTCAAATTTCCCAAACCTACGAGCAGTACTTC
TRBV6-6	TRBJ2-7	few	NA	CASSYDSTYEQYF	TGTGCCAGCAGTTACGACAGCACCTACGAGCAGTACTTC
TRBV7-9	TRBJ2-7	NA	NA	CASSLGARKQYF	TGTGCCAGCAGCTTAGGGGCCCGTAAGCAGTACTTC
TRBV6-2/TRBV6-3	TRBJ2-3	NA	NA	CASSPQRRMDTQYF	TGTGCCAGCAGTCCACAAAGACGGATGGATACGCAGTATTTT
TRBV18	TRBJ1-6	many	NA	CASSPTTGGDSPLHF	TGTGCCAGCTCGCCGACCACTGGGGGGGATTCACCCCTCCACTTT
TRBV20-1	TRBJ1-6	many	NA	CSARDGARGHSPLHF	TGCAGTGCTAGAGATGGGGCCCGAGGGCATTCACCCCTCCACTTT